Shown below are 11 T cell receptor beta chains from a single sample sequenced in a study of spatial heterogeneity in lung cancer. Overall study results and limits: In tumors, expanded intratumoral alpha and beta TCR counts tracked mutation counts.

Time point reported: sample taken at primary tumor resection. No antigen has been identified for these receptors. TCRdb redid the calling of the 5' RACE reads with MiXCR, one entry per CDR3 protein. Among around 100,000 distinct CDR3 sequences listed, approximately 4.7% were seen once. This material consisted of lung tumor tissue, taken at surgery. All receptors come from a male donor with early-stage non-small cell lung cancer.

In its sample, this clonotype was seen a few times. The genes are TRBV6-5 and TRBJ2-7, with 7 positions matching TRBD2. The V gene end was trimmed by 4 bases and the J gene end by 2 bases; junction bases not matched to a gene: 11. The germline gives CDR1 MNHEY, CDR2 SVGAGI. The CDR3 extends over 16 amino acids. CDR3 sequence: CASSSMGTGGTYEQYF. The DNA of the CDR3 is TGTGCCAGCAGTTCCATGGGGACGGGGGGAACCTACGAGCAGTACTTC.

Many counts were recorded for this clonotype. The CDR3 coding sequence is TGTGCCAGCGGACGGAGGGACAAACTGTTTTTT. Amino acids: CASGRRDKLFF. V is TRBV28 and J is TRBJ1-4; D possibly corresponds to TRBD1 (5 bases). CDR3 length equals 11 residues. Looked up from germline, CDR1 is MDHEN and CDR2 is SYDVKM. With 8 bases removed from V and 11 bases from J, the gap between germline ends came to 12 bases.

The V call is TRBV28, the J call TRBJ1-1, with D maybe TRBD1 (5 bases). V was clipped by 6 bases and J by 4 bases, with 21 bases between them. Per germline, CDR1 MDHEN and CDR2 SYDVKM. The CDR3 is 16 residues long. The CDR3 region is CASRAGTSGGITEAFF. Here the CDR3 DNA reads TGTGCCAGCAGGGCCGGGACCTCCGGAGGGATCACTGAAGCTTTCTTT. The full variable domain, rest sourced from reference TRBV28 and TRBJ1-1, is DVKVTQSSRYLVKRTGEKVFLECVQDMDHENMFWYRQDPGLGLRLIYFSYDVKMKEKGDIPEGYSVSREKKERFSLILESASTNQTSMYLCASRAGTSGGITEAFFGQGTRLTVV.

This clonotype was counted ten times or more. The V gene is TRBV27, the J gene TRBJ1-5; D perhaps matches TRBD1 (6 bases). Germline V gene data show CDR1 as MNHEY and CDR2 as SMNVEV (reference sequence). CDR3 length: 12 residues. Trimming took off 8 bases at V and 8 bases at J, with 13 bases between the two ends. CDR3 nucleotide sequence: TGTGCCAGCGGTACAGGGTTGGAGCCCCAGCATTTT. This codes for CASGTGLEPQHF.

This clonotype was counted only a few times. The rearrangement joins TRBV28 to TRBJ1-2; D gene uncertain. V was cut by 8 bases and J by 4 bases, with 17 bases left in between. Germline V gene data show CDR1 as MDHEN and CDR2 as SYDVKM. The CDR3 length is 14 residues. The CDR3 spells CASGNEGRTYGYTF. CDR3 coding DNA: TGTGCCAGCGGAAATGAAGGACGGACCTATGGCTACACCTTC.

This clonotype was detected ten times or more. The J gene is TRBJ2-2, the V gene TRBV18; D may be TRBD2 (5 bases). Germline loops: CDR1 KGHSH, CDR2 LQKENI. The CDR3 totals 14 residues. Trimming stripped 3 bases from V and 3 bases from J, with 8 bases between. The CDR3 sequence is CASSPRVDTGELFF. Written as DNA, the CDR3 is TGTGCCAGCTCACCGAGGGTTGACACCGGGGAGCTGTTTTTT.

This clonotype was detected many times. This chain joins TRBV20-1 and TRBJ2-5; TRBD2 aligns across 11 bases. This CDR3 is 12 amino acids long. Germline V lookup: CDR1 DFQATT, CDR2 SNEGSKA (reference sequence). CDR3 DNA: TGCGTAGCGGGAGGGCGTCGAGAGACCCAGTACTTC. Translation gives CVAGGRRETQYF.

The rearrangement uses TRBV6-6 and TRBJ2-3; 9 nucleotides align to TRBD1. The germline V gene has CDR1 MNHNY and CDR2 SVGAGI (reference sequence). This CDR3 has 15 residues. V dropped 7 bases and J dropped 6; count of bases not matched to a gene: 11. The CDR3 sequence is CASTPDHRGLDTQYF. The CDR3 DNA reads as TGTGCCAGCACTCCCGACCACAGGGGGCTGGATACGCAGTATTTT.

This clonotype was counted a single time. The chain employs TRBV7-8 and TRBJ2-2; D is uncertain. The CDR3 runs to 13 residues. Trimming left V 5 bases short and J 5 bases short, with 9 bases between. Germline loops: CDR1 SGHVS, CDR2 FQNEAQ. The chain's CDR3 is CASSVHETGELFF. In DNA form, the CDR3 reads TGTGCCAGCAGCGTCCACGAAACCGGGGAGCTGTTTTTT.

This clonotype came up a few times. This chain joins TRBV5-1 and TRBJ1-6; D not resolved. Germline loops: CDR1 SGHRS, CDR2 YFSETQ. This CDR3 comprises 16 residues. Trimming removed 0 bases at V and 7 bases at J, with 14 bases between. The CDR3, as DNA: TGCGCCAGCAGCTTGGGTGCCACGTCCCTGAATTCACCCCTCCACTTT. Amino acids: CASSLGATSLNSPLHF.

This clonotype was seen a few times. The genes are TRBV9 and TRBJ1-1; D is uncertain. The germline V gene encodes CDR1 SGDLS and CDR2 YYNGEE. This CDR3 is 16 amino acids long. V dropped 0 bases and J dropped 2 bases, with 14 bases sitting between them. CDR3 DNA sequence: TGTGCCAGCAGCGTAGGCGGTACTATGAGAAACACTGAAGCTTTCTTT. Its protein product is CASSVGGTMRNTEAFF.